This T cell receptor beta chain was captured in a study of lymphopenia after photon versus proton radiotherapy (dated by TCRdb to about 2019). Looking at the study overall: Photon and proton radiation therapy were compared by the study for their immunological effects in patients with gastrointestinal tumors who developed high-grade lymphopenia. The cohort comprised 20 patients with gastrointestinal tumors who received either photon or proton therapy and then developed lymphopenia. The goal of the study was to describe how the two radiation modalities differ in their effects on the immune system. Broader findings and caveats from the paper: The survival association was assessed only in patients who died, and the authors presented better survival with proton therapy as a possibility rather than a demonstrated result. Proton-treated patients stayed relatively stable during treatment, while photon-treated patients lost naive T cells and TCR diversity and gained effector/memory populations. After the lymphocyte count nadir, photon-treated repertoires showed oligoclonal expansion, especially of CD8+ Temra cells, which drove the drop in diversity. Across the cohort, a larger post-nadir drop in TCR diversity was inversely correlated with overall survival time among patients who died.

On this clone itself: Its antigen remains unidentified. Base qualities are not recorded, but no much larger clone differs from it by a single base.

The CDR3 sequence holds 17 residues, the cysteine and phenylalanine included. The kept DNA is CDR3 alone, 51 bases in frame from the first base. CDR1 SGHRS and CDR2 YFSETQ are derived from the germline V gene. V loses 1 base at its end and J loses 5 bases; junction bases beyond the gene matches: 9. The library was produced with the immunoSEQ multiplex PCR assay. Deep sequencing of rearranged TCR beta loci, alongside multiparametric flow cytometry, was used to profile T cell repertoires. TCRdb mirrors the immuneACCESS table, restricted to in-frame sequences. Some clones are absent from its copies; in checked studies, under half trace to an unresolved V gene, and the reason for the others is unknown. The sample table records approximately 71,000 clones; roughly 93% of these occur just once. The ten top clones hold less than 3.5% of the sample.

The input for sequencing was peripheral blood, taken from a patient treated with photon-based radiotherapy. This receptor was taken from a woman in her 70s with pancreatic cancer. The chain is made from TRBV5-1 and TRBJ1-1; 12 nucleotides in the junction match TRBD1. The DNA is TGCGCCAGCAGCTTGATAGGTGGGACAGGGGGCCTTACTGAAGCTTTCTTT. This yields the protein CASSLIGGTGGLTEAFF.